These 25 T cell receptor beta chains came from one sample sequenced in a study of post-analysis software for immune sequencing data. The TCR beta cDNA libraries carried unique molecular identifiers. TCRdb itself ran the PCR reads through MiXCR, one entry per CDR3 protein. The data contain roughly 620,000 distinct CDR3 sequences, roughly 47% of them singletons. These receptors have no identified antigens. Study-level findings and limits: TRBV5-6, TRBV5-1 and TRBV20-1 belonged to a set of about 5 TRBV segments that were more frequent in patients than controls.

Sequenced sample: blood. Source of these receptors: a girl aged 10 to 17 with multiple sclerosis.

V is TRBV6-2 or TRBV6-3 and J is TRBJ1-6, with D uncertain. This CDR3 is 15 amino acids long. V lost 6 bases and J lost 4, with 13 bases in between. Germline V gene sequence: CDR1 MNHEY, CDR2 SVGEGT. CDR3 bases: TGTGCCAGCAGCCCTAGGGCGCGGTATAATTCACCCCTCCACTTT. Translating it yields CASSPRARYNSPLHF.

The CDR3 sequence is CASSLDALETQYF. The CDR3, as DNA: TGCGCCAGCAGCTTGGATGCTTTAGAGACCCAGTACTTC. This chain uses TRBV5-1 with TRBJ2-5; D gene uncertain. Germline lookup yields CDR1 SGHRS and CDR2 YFSETQ. The V and J ends lost 0 bases and 4 bases respectively, with 7 bases between them. The CDR3 has 13 amino acids. Based on the CDR3 plus reference TRBV5-1 and TRBJ2-5, the full variable domain is KAGVTQTPRYLIKTRGQQVTLSCSPISGHRSVSWYQQTPGQGLQFLFEYFSETQRNKGNFPGRFSGRQFSNSRSEMNVSTLELGDSALYLCASSLDALETQYFGPGTRLLVL.

V usage is TRBV6-5 and J usage is TRBJ2-1, with 9 bases aligning to TRBD2. With 2 bases clipped from V and 7 bases from J, the junction kept 6 bases outside the gene matches. Germline V gives CDR1 MNHEY, CDR2 SVGAGI. The CDR3 totals 15 residues. The CDR3 nucleotides are TGTGCCAGCAGTTACGGGCTAGCGGGAAAGAATGAGCAGTTCTTC. It yields the protein CASSYGLAGKNEQFF.

The chain is built from TRBV18 and TRBJ2-5; the D is unclear. The germline gives CDR1 KGHSH, CDR2 LQKENI. The CDR3 length is 12 residues. V was shortened by 1 base and J by 4 bases, with 4 bases between the two germline ends. The CDR3 DNA reads as TGTGCCAGCTCACCACTACGAGAGACCCAGTACTTC. Protein sequence: CASSPLRETQYF.

This clonotype was seen only a few times. The chain has TRBV18 and TRBJ2-5, with D perhaps TRBD1 (6 bases). There are 13 residues in the CDR3. V was shortened by 2 bases and J by 3 bases, with 7 bases between the two germline ends. Germline loops: CDR1 KGHSH, CDR2 LQKENI. As DNA, the CDR3 is TGTGCCAGCTCACCAAACAGGGAAGAGACCCAGTACTTC. It is translated as CASSPNREETQYF.

There are a few counts of this clonotype. The genes are TRBV5-1 and TRBJ2-5; possibly TRBD2 for D (6 bases). Looked up from germline, CDR1 is SGHRS and CDR2 is YFSETQ. V lost 4 bases, J lost 3 bases, and 16 bases lay in between. The CDR3 is made up of 15 amino acids. The CDR3 sequence is CASSPGTGFKETQYF. The CDR3 nucleotides read TGCGCCAGCAGCCCCGGGACTGGATTCAAAGAGACCCAGTACTTC.

The rearrangement joins TRBV2 to TRBJ2-1; D is perhaps TRBD1 (5 bases). This CDR3 has 15 residues. The ends were cut back, 7 bases at V and 0 bases at J, with 13 bases in the middle. The germline CDR1 and CDR2 sequences are SNHLY and FYNNEI. The CDR3 DNA follows: TGTGCCAGCAATGCACAGGTCAGCTCCTACAATGAGCAGTTCTTC. Its protein is CASNAQVSSYNEQFF.

The chain's CDR3 is CSASITEAFF. For the CDR3, the DNA is TGCAGTGCTAGTATCACTGAAGCTTTCTTT. The chain combines TRBV20-1 with TRBJ1-1; no clear D gene. Trimming removed 3 bases at V and 4 bases at J, with 3 bases between. Germline lookup yields CDR1 DFQATT and CDR2 SNEGSKA (reference sequence). The CDR3 has 10 residues.

The CDR3 coding sequence is TGTGCCAGCAGTGAATTAGGGTATGAAGCTTTCTTT. This gives the protein CASSELGYEAFF. The V and J genes are TRBV25-1 and TRBJ1-1; no definite D call. The V gene lost 1 base and the J gene lost 7 bases, with 7 bases spanning the gap. The CDR3 contains 12 residues. Germline assignment: CDR1 MGHDK and CDR2 SYGVNS.

Remarks on this clonotype: An end of the junction does not agree with germline; a read error may underlie this. The chain uses TRBV29-1 and TRBJ1-1, with TRBD1 as a possible D gene (5 bases). The CDR3 sequence is 15 residues long. Germline CDR1 SQVTM, CDR2 ANQGSEA. CDR3 amino acids: CGVEGAGGSGTEAFF. The CDR3 DNA reads as TGCGGCGTTGAAGGGGCCGGGGGATCTGGGACTGAAGCTTTCTTT.

There are a few counts of this clonotype. The rearrangement links TRBV6-2 or TRBV6-3 to TRBJ2-3; 9 bases line up with TRBD1. CDR1 and CDR2 (germline): MNHEY, SVGEGT. V lost 5 bases to trimming and J lost 2 bases; unmatched junction nucleotides: 8. The CDR3 loop spans 16 amino acids. The CDR3 DNA reads as TGTGCCAGCAGTCAGCAAGGACAGGGGACCACAGATACGCAGTATTTT. Protein: CASSQQGQGTTDTQYF.

This chain connects TRBV20-1 to TRBJ1-1, with 7 bases fitting TRBD1. This CDR3 spans 14 amino acids. Per the germline V gene, CDR1 is DFQATT and CDR2 is SNEGSKA (reference sequence). Trimming took 2 bases from V and 0 from J; bases not matched to a gene: 3. The CDR3 nucleotides are TGCAGTGCTAGAAAGGGGGCCCTGAACACTGAAGCTTTCTTT. Residues: CSARKGALNTEAFF.

The chain couples TRBV5-1 to TRBJ1-2; D gene ambiguous. Trimming took off 0 bases at V and 4 bases at J, with 13 bases between the two ends. The germline CDR1 and CDR2 sequences are SGHRS and YFSETQ. The CDR3 runs 15 residues. CDR3 bases: TGCGCCAGCAGCTTGGGAACCACAGTGGGCTATGGCTACACCTTC. This translates into CASSLGTTVGYGYTF.

The genes are TRBV5-5 and TRBJ2-1, with D possibly being TRBD2 (6 bases). V lost 4 bases to trimming and J lost 4 bases, with 18 bases between them. The CDR3 length is 16 residues. Per the germline V gene, CDR1 is SGHKS and CDR2 is YYEKEE (reference sequence). The CDR3 is CASSTTSLGGYNEQFF. The CDR3 DNA sequence: TGTGCCAGCAGCACTACTAGCCTCGGTGGGTACAATGAGCAGTTCTTC.

This clonotype was picked up many times. The CDR3 bases are TGCGCCAGCAGCCTACTAGCGGGGGGGCCGATTGAGCAGTTCTTC. Translating gives CASSLLAGGPIEQFF. The chain uses TRBV5-1 and TRBJ2-1, with 13 bases fitting TRBD2. Germline V gene lookup returns CDR1 SGHRS and CDR2 YFSETQ. The CDR3 consists of 15 residues. Trimming at V came to 4 bases and at J to 9 bases, leaving 7 bases not matched to a gene.

This clonotype was recorded a few times. This chain links TRBV12-3 or TRBV12-4 with TRBJ2-1; D gene unclear. Between the trimmed V and J ends, which lost 3 bases and 9 bases, there was a span of 6 bases. The CDR3 is 11 residues long. The CDR3 DNA reads as TGTGCCAGCAGTTTTGTGGGTGAGCAGTTCTTC. Residues: CASSFVGEQFF.

This clonotype was seen more than once but under ten times. This chain connects TRBV5-1 to TRBJ1-2; no reliable D call. Germline loops: CDR1 SGHRS, CDR2 YFSETQ. The CDR3 is 14 amino acids. V shed 2 bases and J shed 1 base, with 9 bases lying between them. The CDR3 nucleotides are TGCGCCAGCAGCTTCGAAGGGTTTAACTATGGCTACACCTTC. Translating it yields CASSFEGFNYGYTF. Complete variable domain (other parts from reference TRBV5-1 and TRBJ1-2): KAGVTQTPRYLIKTRGQQVTLSCSPISGHRSVSWYQQTPGQGLQFLFEYFSETQRNKGNFPGRFSGRQFSNSRSEMNVSTLELGDSALYLCASSFEGFNYGYTFGSGTRLTVV.

The chain combines TRBV7-3 with TRBJ1-2; D uncertain. CDR3 length equals 13 residues. V lost 5 bases and J lost 8, with 15 bases in between. Germline lookup yields CDR1 SGHTA and CDR2 FQGTGA. CDR3 bases: TGTGCCAGCAGCCCCCAAGGGTCGGGAGGCTACACCTTC. It encodes CASSPQGSGGYTF. The whole variable domain, filled in from reference TRBV7-3 and TRBJ1-2, reads GAGVSQTPSNKVTEKGKYVELRCDPISGHTALYWYRQSLGQGPEFLIYFQGTGAADDSGLPNDRFFAVRPEGSVSTLKIQRTERGDSAVYLCASSPQGSGGYTFGSGTRLTVV.

This clonotype was seen more than once but under ten times. This chain joins TRBV12-3 or TRBV12-4 and TRBJ1-5, with TRBD1 identical over 7 bases. Losses at the gene ends were 6 bases for V and 5 bases for J; bases not matched to a gene: 10. The CDR3 loop spans 15 amino acids. The CDR3: CASSTSGGGHQPQHF. The CDR3 DNA reads as TGTGCCAGCAGCACTTCAGGGGGAGGTCATCAGCCCCAGCATTTT.

The rearrangement joins TRBV18 to TRBJ2-7, with 8 bases identical to TRBD1. This CDR3 is 16 amino acids long. J lost 0 bases, V lost 4 bases, and 8 bases had no gene match. Germline V gives CDR1 KGHSH, CDR2 LQKENI. CDR3 nucleotide sequence: TGTGCCAGCTCACTAAGGACAGGGCAAGACTCCTACGAGCAGTACTTC. Translation: CASSLRTGQDSYEQYF.

The chain is built from TRBV3-1 and TRBJ2-5; weak D call: TRBD1 (5 bases). The germline V and J ends were trimmed by 0 bases and 1 base, with 15 bases remaining between them. The V gene's germline CDR1 is LGHDT and CDR2 YNNKEL (reference sequence). The CDR3 loop spans 17 amino acids. CDR3 sequence reads: CASSQENRGLVQETQYF. CDR3 bases: TGTGCCAGCAGCCAAGAGAATAGGGGCCTAGTCCAAGAGACCCAGTACTTC.

This chain links TRBV12-3 or TRBV12-4 with TRBJ2-3, with D tentatively TRBD2 (6 bases). CDR3 length: 15 amino acids. Trimming cost V 5 bases and J 8 bases, with 20 bases left between them. CDR3 protein: CASSHAEGGLFTQYF. In nucleotides, the CDR3 is TGTGCCAGCAGTCACGCCGAGGGAGGACTGTTTACGCAGTATTTT.

The chain links TRBV20-1 to TRBJ2-7, with TRBD1 identical over 12 bases. The CDR3 covers 18 residues. Germline trimming cut 0 bases from V and 1 base from J; bases unmatched to any gene: 10. CDR1 DFQATT and CDR2 SNEGSKA come from the germline V gene (reference sequence). In DNA, the CDR3 is TGCAGTGCTAGAGATCCGGGGACAGGGGGCATCTTATCCTACGAGCAGTACTTC. This sequence encodes CSARDPGTGGILSYEQYF.

The V gene is TRBV20-1, the J gene TRBJ1-2; perhaps TRBD1 as D (6 bases). Germline CDR1 reads DFQATT; CDR2 reads SNEGSKA (reference sequence). Between the trimmed V and J ends, which lost 5 bases and 4 bases, there was a span of 11 bases. This CDR3 is built from 12 residues. As DNA, the CDR3 is TGCAGTGCTCCGTGGGGGCCCTATGGCTACACCTTC. It yields the protein CSAPWGPYGYTF.

The genes are TRBV5-6 and TRBJ2-4; D perhaps matches TRBD1 (6 bases). Germline V gene lookup returns CDR1 SGHDT and CDR2 YYEEEE. The CDR3 contains 14 residues. Between the trimmed V and J ends, which lost 6 bases and 0 bases, there was a span of 10 bases. CDR3 sequence reads: CASTKGQAKNIQYF. CDR3 DNA: TGTGCCAGCACCAAGGGACAAGCCAAAAACATTCAGTACTTC. The variable domain in full, with the rest retrieved from reference TRBV5-6 and TRBJ2-4, is DAGVTQSPTHLIKTRGQQVTLRCSPKSGHDTVSWYQQALGQGPQFIFQYYEEEERQRGNFPDRFSGHQFPNYSSELNVNALLLGDSALYLCASTKGQAKNIQYFGAGTRLSVL.